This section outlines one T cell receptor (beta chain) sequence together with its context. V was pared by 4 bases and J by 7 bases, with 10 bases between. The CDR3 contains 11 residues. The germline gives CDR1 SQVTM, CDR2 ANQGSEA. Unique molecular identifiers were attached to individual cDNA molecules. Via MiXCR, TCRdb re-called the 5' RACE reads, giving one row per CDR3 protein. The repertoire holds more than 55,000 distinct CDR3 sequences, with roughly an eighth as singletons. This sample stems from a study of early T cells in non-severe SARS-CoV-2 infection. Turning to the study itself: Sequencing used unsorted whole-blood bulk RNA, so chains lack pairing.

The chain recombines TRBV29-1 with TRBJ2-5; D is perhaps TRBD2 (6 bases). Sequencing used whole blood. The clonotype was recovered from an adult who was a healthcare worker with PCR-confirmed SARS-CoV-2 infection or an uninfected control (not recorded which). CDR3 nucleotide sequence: TGCAGCGTTGCACTCGGGGGGACCCAGTACTTC. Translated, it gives CSVALGGTQYF.